This TCR beta chain originates from a study of blood T cell repertoires in COVID-19. Whole-study context: COVID-19 samples, acute and convalescent, were from the United States, Italy and Spain. T cells, B-cell-depleted T cells, or PBMCs supplied cDNA or gDNA.

The age range of participants was about 18 to 89 years, with residence in about two dozen US areas. Trimming pared 5 bases from V and 0 bases from J, leaving 11 bases between. The germline V gene has CDR1 MGHRA and CDR2 YSYEKL. CDR3 length equals 14 residues. Per the authors' pipeline: Quantification of nucleated cells was approximated via reference gene primer amplification. The assay was immunoSEQ multiplex PCR, and TCRdb's table has in-frame clones only and misses some. V, J and clone size are those of that table, while D and trimming were read from the DNA. Here the sample spans approximately 250,000 clones, 70% to 90% being singletons.

This clonotype was obtained from a woman between 50 and 59 years old with acute COVID-19. V is TRBV4-1 and J is TRBJ2-7; D is possibly TRBD1 (6 bases). Sequenced input: PBMCs or T cells enriched from blood (not recorded which). The CDR3 DNA reads as TGCGCCAGCAGCGTCGGACAGAGCTCCTACGAGCAGTACTTC. Translated, it gives CASSVGQSSYEQYF.